Sequencing of this T cell receptor (beta chain) was carried out in a study of cytomegalovirus exposure and HLA in healthy donors. Study information: An early data release held tens of millions of unique TCRs from HLA-typed donors.

A word on this clone: The antigen remains unidentified.

Findings of the study overall: A later analysis showed HLA-associated TCR beta chains outstripping equally common others in clonal expansion. The classifier reportedly diagnosed cytomegalovirus status with high sensitivity and specificity.

The CDR3 loop spans 15 amino acids. Looked up from germline, CDR1 is MNHNY and CDR2 is SVGAGI (reference sequence). V lost 6 bases, J lost 5 bases, and 5 bases stayed unmatched. The study ran its PCR with 60 Vbeta and 13 Jbeta primers. Some clones are missing from TCRdb's copy, which holds only in-frame ones; the method was immunoSEQ multiplex PCR. The sample holds 200,000 to 250,000 clones, more than 60% seen once. V is TRBV6-6 and J is TRBJ2-1, with 12 bases aligning to TRBD2. Input material: PBMCs. The receptor's source is a girl aged 2 to 9 in good health and CMV-seronegative. The CDR3 bases are TGTGCCAGCAGGACCAGACTAGCGGGGGACAATGAGCAGTTCTTC. Its protein product is CASRTRLAGDNEQFF.